This T cell receptor beta chain was sequenced for a study of cytomegalovirus exposure and HLA in healthy donors (dated by TCRdb to between 2016 and 2019). For the study in its entirety: An earlier analysis of 587 of the donors reported approximately 280 Gb of sequence data and 117 million unique TCR beta sequences obtained from about 170 million T cells. Roughly 320 gigabases of sequencing data and 70 million to 100 million unique TCR sequences made up an early release that covered 640 HLA-typed donors. Of the roughly 400 genotyped donors, about 80% fell in the genetic ancestry cluster associated with self-reported Caucasian donors. The study aimed to test whether signatures of past pathogen exposure could be identified by cataloging public T cell receptors. Using immunosequencing, the study profiled T cell repertoires from roughly 650 subjects and related those repertoires to cytomegalovirus serostatus. Along with the roughly 700-subject first cohort, a separate validation cohort of around 110 different subjects was used. To predict cytomegalovirus infection status, the study combined high-throughput TCR immunosequencing, statistical association of individual TCRs with disease status, and machine learning. In a later analysis, previously published TCR beta repertoires from fewer than 750 donors were re-analyzed and high-resolution HLA genotyping was added so that TCR occurrence patterns could be studied. In the later analysis, no new phenotypic data were used to find candidate immune exposures; instead, reliance was placed on TCR beta sequences and their occurrence across donors. To decide whether each TCR beta V gene segment behaved as functional or pseudogenic, an earlier analysis of fewer than 750 of the donors relied on high-throughput TCR beta sequencing. Donor age, sex, ethnicity and CMV serostatus were collected together with the repertoire data. A later genetic analysis took genome-wide SNP genotypes for about three fifths of the roughly 700 donors and used that subset as a discovery cohort. Every repertoire in the discovery cohort had been generated on one and the same sequencing platform. HLA typing covered class I and class II loci at four-digit resolution. Typing coverage differed by locus: A, B, C, DRB1 and DQB1 were typed in about 620-630 donors, DQA1 in approximately 520, DPA1 in some 570, and DPB1 in roughly 450. Several DR-DQ haplotypes were handled as single units for association and clustering, since linkage in the cohort was strong. Across roughly 420 genotyped donors of the cohort, an average of roughly 250,000 unique TCR beta nucleotide sequences per donor were sequenced, and 15% to 20% of those sequences were non-productive.

The protocol used for the library was the immunoSEQ multiplex PCR assay. The multiplex PCR relied on a mix of 60 forward primers for TCR Vbeta segments and 13 reverse primers for TCR Jbeta segments. The CDR3 region of rearranged TCR beta genes was amplified from genomic DNA with a multiplex PCR assay. On the Illumina HiSeq System, the amplified TCR beta libraries were sequenced as 87-base-pair reads. Per the original workflow: Across the roughly 600 repertoires, a later analysis counted some 81 million unique TCR beta chains, about 10 million of which were shared by at least two donors. To remove PCR and sequencing errors, raw reads were error-corrected and collapsed into unique sequences using a nearest-neighbor algorithm that merged closely related sequences. CDR3 sequences were aligned to IMGT reference sequences to assign V, D and J gene segments. For a sequence to be retained, a match of at least six nucleotides was required to both a V gene segment and a J gene segment. Rearrangements were called productive when the CDR3 lacked stop codons and stayed in frame with V and J; all others were non-productive. Following IMGT convention, CDR3 was defined as the stretch from the second conserved V-encoded cysteine up to the conserved J-encoded phenylalanine. The earlier analysis of some 580 of the donors excluded any sequence lacking an unambiguous match to a single V gene segment. An earlier analysis of fewer than 750 of the donors called V segments functional above 56.7% productive rearrangements and segregating when the between-donor standard deviation exceeded 5%. A statistical classification framework was developed to diagnose cytomegalovirus status using the catalog of TCR beta chain sequences. V and J gene assignment, in a later analysis, came from comparing TCR nucleotide sequences with IMGT/GENE-DB human TR gene sequences. Using the TCRdist pipeline, a later analysis assigned CDR3 sequences along with most-parsimonious VDJ recombination scenarios. In a later analysis, each TCR beta chain was defined by its CDR3 amino acid sequence together with its V-gene family, and reads without a unique V-gene family were excluded. To address suspected cross-contamination and a sequencing artifact, a later analysis removed 592 highly shared, low-generation-probability nucleotide sequences. In a later analysis, a clonal expansion index was calculated for each public chain from normalized within-repertoire ranks of inferred template counts. In a later analysis, generation probabilities were computed with a VDJ recombination model fitted to out-of-frame rearrangements, and the resulting probabilities were checked against IGoR. In a later analysis, TCR-TCR, TCR-HLA and TCR-CMV co-occurrence was scored with hypergeometric tests, and a repertoire-size bias correction was applied to TCR pairs. False discovery rates were estimated in a later analysis by permuting HLA or CMV assignments 20 times. In a later analysis, co-occurring TCRs were grouped using DBSCAN, and TCRdist sequence similarity was added for clustering within HLA-allele-positive subsets. Repertoires with fewer than 30,000 or more than 120,000 public chains were left out of co-occurrence clustering, as were five repertoires with anomalous nucleotide sharing. TCRdb re-hosts the immuneACCESS table, in-frame sequences only. Its copies lack some clones; in the studies checked, an unresolved V gene accounts for under half of them, and the cause for the rest is not known. The V and J calls and clone size were taken over from that table, and D and trimming were inferred from the DNA. The sample table shows 200,000 to 300,000 clones, and around 84% are seen once. 0.2% to 0.3% of the sample goes to the ten largest clones.

In total, over 600 healthy bone marrow donors made up the cohort. At the time of sampling, every cohort member was nominally healthy, though immune exposures that went unrecorded were likely present. The donor tested CMV seronegative and was one of the 352 seronegative cohort members. Each donor provided a peripheral blood sample, and peripheral blood mononuclear cells were used for TCR beta sequencing. Genomic DNA was extracted from the blood cell samples with the Qiagen DNeasy Blood Extraction Kit. As concerns this clone: The specificity of this receptor is unknown. The sample holds no much larger clone one base away, and base qualities are not on file.

The full study reports these points: The sequencing pipeline was judged likely to have produced a cluster of highly shared sequence variants as a technical artifact. A further reported finding was that TCR beta sequences accurately predicted the HLA-A and HLA-B alleles for most subjects in the first cohort. According to a later analysis, TCR association rates differed among HLA loci, with DRB1 alleles showing the most associated TCRs and HLA-C alleles showing the fewest. Broadly in line with IMGT annotations, most TCR beta V segments showed up in productive rearrangements about 87% or about 30% of the time in an earlier analysis of several hundred of the donors. CMV serostatus was the only immune exposure information available for the cohort. Because counts were too low, fewer than 20 rarely observed V segments, including chromosome 9 orphons, were excluded from the earlier analysis of under 650 of the donors. In vitro tests confirmed that a few of the cytomegalovirus-associated TCR beta chains recognize cytomegalovirus antigens. A total of around 150 TCR beta chains were listed by the study as associated with cytomegalovirus. In a later analysis, some 18,000 TCR beta sequences were associated with specific HLA alleles at a false discovery rate of 0.05. Most CMV-associated TCR beta chains appeared to be HLA-restricted in a later analysis, and the HLA associations seemed to be driven largely by CMV exposure. The presence/absence analyses assumed that sequencing depth was roughly uniform across donors, and that assumption may not be true. Linkage disequilibrium might explain the correlated functional status among segregating V segments, but an unknown experimental factor could not be excluded. The authors suggested that the approach could potentially be generalized to other disease states and immunological phenotypes. Several of the top co-occurrence clusters appeared to be linked to parvovirus B19, influenza, CMV and Epstein-Barr virus, according to a later analysis. HLA typing was unavailable for some donors at each locus, so association tests used only the typed subset. Only TCR beta chains were sequenced in this cohort, and the absence of alpha or paired-chain data limited detectable features. Compared with equally common non-associated chains, HLA-associated TCR beta chains in a later analysis were more clonally expanded and had lower generation probabilities. When HLA alleles, especially DR and DQ, strongly co-occurred, TCR associations were difficult to assign to individual alleles. According to a later genetic analysis, donors in an Asian-associated ancestry cluster had fewer N-insertions in productive TCRs than the roughly 660-donor mean. A later genetic analysis associated a missense DCLRE1C variant with V-gene and J-gene trimming of TCR beta chains, and an independent cohort replicated the association. In both the original and validation cohorts, the classifier was reported to diagnose cytomegalovirus status with high specificity and sensitivity. Most TCR sequences were observed very rarely across donors, whereas some public TCRs were present in many individuals.

The sequencing sample was made of PBMCs. This sequence was found in a girl aged 2 to 10 in good health and CMV-seronegative.

The nucleotides read TGCAGCGCCATCTTGGACAGGGGCCTTAGCACAGATACGCAGTATTTT. This translates into CSAILDRGLSTDTQYF. Rearrangement joined TRBV29-1 to TRBJ2-3, and 9 junctional nucleotides match TRBD1. Including the terminal cysteine and phenylalanine, the CDR3 comprises 16 residues. CDR3 DNA is the only sequence kept; it has 48 bases, read in frame from the first base. From a lookup of the germline V gene, CDR1 and CDR2 are SQVTM and ANQGSEA. V has 7 bases trimmed and J has 0 bases trimmed; junction bases matching no gene number 11.